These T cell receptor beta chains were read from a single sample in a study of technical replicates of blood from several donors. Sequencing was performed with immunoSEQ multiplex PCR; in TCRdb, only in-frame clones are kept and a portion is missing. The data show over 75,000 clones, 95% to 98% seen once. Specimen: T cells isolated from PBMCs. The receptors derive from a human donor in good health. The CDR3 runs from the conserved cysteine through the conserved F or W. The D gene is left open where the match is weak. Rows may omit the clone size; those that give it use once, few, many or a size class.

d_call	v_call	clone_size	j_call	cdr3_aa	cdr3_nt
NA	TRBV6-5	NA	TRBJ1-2	CASREDARPYGYTF	TGTGCCAGCAGGGAGGACGCCCGCCCCTATGGCTACACCTTC
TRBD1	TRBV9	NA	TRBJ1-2	CASSVGQGFDYTF	TGTGCCAGCAGCGTAGGACAGGGGTTTGACTACACCTTC
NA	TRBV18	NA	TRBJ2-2	CASQAPNTGELFF	TGTGCCAGCCAAGCACCTAACACCGGGGAGCTGTTTTTT
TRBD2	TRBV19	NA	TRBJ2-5	CASRTGRGEETQYF	TGTGCCAGTAGAACCGGGAGGGGGGAAGAGACCCAGTACTTC
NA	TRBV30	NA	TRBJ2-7	CAWSVSSIAYEQYF	TGTGCCTGGAGTGTATCCAGTATTGCTTACGAGCAGTACTTC
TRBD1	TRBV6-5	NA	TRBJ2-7	CASRAGTGSSYEQYF	TGTGCCAGCAGAGCCGGGACAGGGAGCTCCTACGAGCAGTACTTC
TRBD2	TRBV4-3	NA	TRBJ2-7	CASSQGAGGREQYF	TGCGCCAGCAGCCAAGGAGCGGGAGGTCGTGAGCAGTACTTC
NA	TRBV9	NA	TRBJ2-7	CASSPLRSARFSYEQYF	TGTGCCAGCAGCCCACTTCGGTCCGCGCGGTTCTCCTACGAGCAGTACTTC
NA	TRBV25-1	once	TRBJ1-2	CASSDVRGFHYGYTF	TGTGCCAGCAGTGACGTCAGGGGTTTTCACTATGGCTACACCTTC
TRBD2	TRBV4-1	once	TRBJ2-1	CASSRQSGMNNEQFF	TGCGCCAGCAGCCGTCAGAGCGGGATGAACAATGAGCAGTTCTTC
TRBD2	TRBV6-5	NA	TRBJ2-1	CASSSTSGSVGEQFF	TGTGCCAGCAGTTCGACTAGCGGGAGTGTCGGCGAGCAGTTCTTC
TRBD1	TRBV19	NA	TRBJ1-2	CASSGAGTGIHGYTF	TGTGCCAGTAGTGGGGCCGGGACAGGAATACATGGCTACACCTTC
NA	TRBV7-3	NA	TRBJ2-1	CASSFRGGEQFF	TGTGCCAGCAGCTTCCGAGGGGGTGAGCAGTTCTTC
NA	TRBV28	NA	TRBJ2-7	CASSSPGEQYF	TGTGCCAGCAGTTCCCCAGGGGAGCAGTACTTC
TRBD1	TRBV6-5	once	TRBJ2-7	CASSKGQAYEQYF	TGTGCCAGCAGTAAGGGACAGGCCTACGAGCAGTACTTC
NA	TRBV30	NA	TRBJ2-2	CAWRQQTTGELFF	TGTGCCTGGAGGCAACAGACCACCGGGGAGCTGTTTTTT
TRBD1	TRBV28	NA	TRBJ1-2	CASSYGTANYGYTF	TGTGCCAGCAGTTATGGGACAGCTAACTATGGCTACACCTTC
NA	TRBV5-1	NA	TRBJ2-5	CASSLVVDRTETQYF	TGCGCCAGCAGCTTGGTTGTGGACAGAACAGAGACCCAGTACTTC
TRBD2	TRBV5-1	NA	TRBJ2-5	CASSLPIVAGVVQETQYF	TGCGCCAGCAGCCTTCCAATTGTAGCGGGAGTTGTTCAAGAGACCCAGTACTTC
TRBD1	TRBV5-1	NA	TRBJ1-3	CASSSTGQGQGNTIYF	TGCGCCAGCAGCTCTACCGGACAGGGGCAAGGAAACACCATATATTTT
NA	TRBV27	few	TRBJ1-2	CASSLTGANYGYTF	TGTGCCAGCAGCCTTACGGGAGCTAACTATGGCTACACCTTC
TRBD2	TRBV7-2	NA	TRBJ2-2	CASSPGRAVGELFF	TGTGCCAGCAGCCCCGGGAGGGCCGTCGGGGAGCTGTTTTTT
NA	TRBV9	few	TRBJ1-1	CASSISGQSVNTEAFF	TGTGCCAGCAGCATAAGCGGACAGTCGGTCAACACTGAAGCTTTCTTT
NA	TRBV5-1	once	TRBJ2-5	CASSLGQTRRETQYF	TGCGCCAGCAGCTTGGGACAAACCCGACGGGAGACCCAGTACTTC
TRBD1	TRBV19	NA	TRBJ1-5	CASSIAGGSNQPQHF	TGTGCCAGTAGTATAGCAGGGGGGAGCAATCAGCCCCAGCATTTT
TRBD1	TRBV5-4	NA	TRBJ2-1	CASSRRQGADNEQFF	TGTGCCAGCAGCCGTAGACAGGGGGCCGACAATGAGCAGTTCTTC
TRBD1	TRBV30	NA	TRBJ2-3	CAWRDRGTDTQYF	TGTGCCTGGAGGGACAGGGGAACCGATACGCAGTATTTT
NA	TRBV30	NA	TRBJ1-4	CAWSGGRDNEKLFF	TGTGCCTGGAGTGGGGGCAGGGATAATGAAAAACTGTTTTTT
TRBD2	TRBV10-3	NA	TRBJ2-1	CAIMSLAGNNEQFF	TGTGCCATCATGTCACTAGCGGGAAACAATGAGCAGTTCTTC
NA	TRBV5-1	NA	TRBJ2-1	CASSLQGSPYNEQFF	TGCGCCAGCAGCTTGCAGGGATCCCCCTACAATGAGCAGTTCTTC
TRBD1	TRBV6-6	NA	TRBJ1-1	CASKRDRSKSFF	TGTGCCAGCAAGCGGGACAGGTCCAAATCTTTCTTT
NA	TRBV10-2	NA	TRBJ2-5	CASSEQETATRETQYF	TGCGCCAGCAGTGAGCAAGAGACGGCGACTAGGGAGACCCAGTACTTC
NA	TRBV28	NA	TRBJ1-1	CASSLDGGTEAFF	TGTGCCAGCAGTTTGGACGGGGGGACTGAAGCTTTCTTT
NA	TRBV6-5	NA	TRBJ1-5	CASSYQGLGQPQHF	TGTGCCAGCAGTTACCAGGGTTTGGGTCAGCCCCAGCATTTT
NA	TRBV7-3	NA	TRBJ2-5	CASSLINTPQETQYF	TGTGCCAGCAGCTTAATAAACACACCCCAAGAGACCCAGTACTTC
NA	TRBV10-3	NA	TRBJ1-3	CAISEGAADSGNTIYF	TGTGCCATCAGCGAGGGAGCGGCTGACTCTGGAAACACCATATATTTT
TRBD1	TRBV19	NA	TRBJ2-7	CASSQGTGVGEQYF	TGTGCCAGTAGTCAAGGGACAGGGGTTGGCGAGCAGTACTTC
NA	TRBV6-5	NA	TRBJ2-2	CASSPSPGELFF	TGTGCCAGCAGTCCCTCTCCCGGGGAGCTGTTTTTT
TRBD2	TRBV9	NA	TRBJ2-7	CASSAAGTSSYEQYF	TGTGCCAGCAGCGCAGCGGGGACTAGCTCCTACGAGCAGTACTTC
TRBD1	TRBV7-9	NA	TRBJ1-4	CASSLAFWGQANEKLFF	TGTGCCAGCAGCTTAGCTTTTTGGGGACAGGCTAATGAAAAACTGTTTTTT
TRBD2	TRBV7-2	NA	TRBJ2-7	CASSSSGPYEQYF	TGTGCCAGCAGCTCTAGCGGGCCGTACGAGCAGTACTTC
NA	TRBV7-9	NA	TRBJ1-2	CASELGTFGYTF	TGTGCCAGTGAACTCGGGACATTTGGCTACACCTTC
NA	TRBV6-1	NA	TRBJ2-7	CASKIGLSYEQYF	TGTGCCAGCAAGATCGGACTCAGCTACGAGCAGTACTTC
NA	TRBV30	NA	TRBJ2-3	CAWSVEGSDTQYF	TGTGCCTGGAGTGTAGAGGGATCAGATACGCAGTATTTT
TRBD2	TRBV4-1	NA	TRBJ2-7	CASTSTSGRGREQYF	TGCGCCAGCACCTCGACTAGCGGACGAGGGAGGGAGCAGTACTTC
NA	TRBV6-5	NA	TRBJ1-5	CASSYNRVQPQHF	TGTGCCAGCAGTTATAACAGGGTACAGCCCCAGCATTTT
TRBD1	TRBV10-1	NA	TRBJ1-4	CASSEGGTDEKLFF	TGCGCCAGCAGTGAAGGAGGGACAGATGAAAAACTGTTTTTT
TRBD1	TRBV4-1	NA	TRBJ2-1	CASSQPGQNSNEQFF	TGCGCCAGCAGCCAACCGGGACAGAATAGCAATGAGCAGTTCTTC
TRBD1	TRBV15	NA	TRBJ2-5	CATSRVIFEPGTGETQYF	TGTGCCACCAGCAGAGTAATATTCGAACCCGGGACAGGAGAGACCCAGTACTTC
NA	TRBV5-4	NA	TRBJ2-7	CASSGPGQPGYEQYF	TGTGCCAGCAGCGGCCCGGGACAACCCGGCTACGAGCAGTACTTC
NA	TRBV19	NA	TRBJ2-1	CASSIVGGPSYNEQFF	TGTGCCAGTAGTATAGTGGGGGGGCCATCCTACAATGAGCAGTTCTTC
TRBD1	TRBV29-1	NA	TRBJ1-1	CSVEGQGNTEAFF	TGCAGCGTGGAGGGACAGGGGAACACTGAAGCTTTCTTT
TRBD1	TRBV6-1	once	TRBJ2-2	CASSARTGLTGELFF	TGTGCCAGCAGTGCCCGGACAGGGTTGACCGGGGAGCTGTTTTTT